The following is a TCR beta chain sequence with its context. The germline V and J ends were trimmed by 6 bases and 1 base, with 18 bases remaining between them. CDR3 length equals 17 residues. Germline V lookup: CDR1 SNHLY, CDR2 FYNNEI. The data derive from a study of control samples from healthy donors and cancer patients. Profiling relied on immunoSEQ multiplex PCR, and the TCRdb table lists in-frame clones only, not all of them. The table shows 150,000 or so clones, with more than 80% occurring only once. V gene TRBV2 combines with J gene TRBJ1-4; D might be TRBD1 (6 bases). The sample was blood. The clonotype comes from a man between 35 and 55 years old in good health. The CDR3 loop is CASSGQPLDLTNEKLFF. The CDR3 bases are TGTGCCAGCAGCGGACAGCCTCTCGACCTAACTAATGAAAAACTGTTTTTT.